Described below is a single T cell receptor (beta chain) sequence and its context. Its recognized antigen is unknown. The input lacks base qualities; no much larger clone sits a single base away. TCR beta CDR3 regions were amplified from genomic DNA with the immunoSEQ assay, a bias-controlled multiplex PCR using V- and J-specific primers. In a second PCR step, a proprietary barcode and Illumina adapter sequences were attached to the CDR3 amplicons. An Illumina MiSeq instrument was used to sequence the CDR3 libraries. The authors processed their data as follows. Export and quality control were performed with immunoSEQ Analyzer 3.0, and downstream analyses were performed with R Bioconductor and Immunarch. Only productive rearrangements in the normalized downsampled data set went into calculating the repertoire metrics. Clonotypes larger than 5 templates in the normalized cohort were defined as pathologically expanded. The Inverse Simpson Index served as the measure of repertoire diversity. To capture all clonotypes, CMV-specificity analyses were performed on the non-normalized data set. TCRdb carries this immuneACCESS record with in-frame sequences only. Its versions omit some clonotypes, under half of them owing to an unresolved V gene in the studies checked, with the rest unexplained. The V and J calls and clone size are taken from that table; D and trimming were inferred from the DNA. The sample records about 9,400 clones, around 79% of which are singletons. The ten most abundant clones make up around 15% of the sample.

The sample is drawn from a study of T cell clonotyping in hematopoietic cell transplantation (dated by TCRdb to the early 2020s). Regarding the research as a whole: In the study, around 140 blood samples were gathered from roughly 40 consecutive transplant recipients and their related donors. Patient recruitment ran from 2015 to January 2017, and follow-up continued until late 2020 or death.

Sample time point, as interpreted from the label and publication: 180 days after allo-HCT. Recipient blood was collected about 28 days before transplant and at days 30, 100 and 180 after transplant. Nuclei Lysis Solution was used to extract genomic DNA from fresh or cryopreserved unfractionated peripheral blood mononuclear cells. What the authors observed across the whole study: Broader TCR repertoire diversity after transplant was predicted by Inverse Simpson Index values from donors and from recipients before transplant. A decrease in recipient TCR diversity was observed after transplant, and a progressive increase in pathologically expanded clonotypes was seen from day 30 to day 180. Only a small fraction of recipient repertoires overlapped donor repertoires, with over 97% appearing de novo at the given depth. The sample size was limited, and because cells were not sorted, the contributions of CD4 and CD8 repertoires could not be separated.

The material was PBMCs, obtained 180 days after allogeneic stem cell transplant. The receptor was isolated from a male patient in his thirties or forties who had an allogeneic stem cell transplant from a related donor, so the T cells may come from the graft donor. Some clones in this sample may be carry-over from other donors' samples.

The DNA sequence is as follows: TGTGCCAGCAGTTTATCTGTCTCCTACGAGCAGTACTTC. Translated, this gives CASSLSVSYEQYF. This sequence uses TRBV27 and TRBJ2-7, with the D gene not clear enough to name. The CDR3 sequence holds 13 residues, the cysteine and phenylalanine included. The read is trimmed to its CDR3 DNA, 39 bases read in frame from base 1. V loses 0 bases of germline sequence and J loses 0 bases, and the interval between the two ends is 3 bases. CDR1 and CDR2 are drawn from the germline V gene (reference sequence): MNHEY, SMNVEV.